Below are 6 T cell receptor beta chains sequenced from a single sample in a study of T cell repertoires in cytomegalovirus infection. These receptors' targets are unknown. TCRdb re-analysed the reads in MiXCR, keeping a single row per CDR3 protein. The data hold around 300,000 distinct CDR3 sequences, with less than 25% observed a single time. The specimen was cultured PBMCs, collected from culture after CMV antigen stimulation. The receptors here all came from a human donor in good health (CMV status not recorded). Some clones in this sample may be carry-over from other donors' samples.

This clonotype has a handful of counts. The chain joins TRBV12-3 or TRBV12-4 to TRBJ1-3; D gene uncertain. V was trimmed by 5 bases and J by 4 bases, leaving 15 bases between them. The length of the CDR3 is 15 residues. Written as DNA, the CDR3 is TGTGCCAGCAGTCCCCGGGATTGGGCCGGAAACACCATATATTTT. Its translation: CASSPRDWAGNTIYF.

A word on this clonotype: A much larger clone differs by one base, so this may be a read error. The chain employs TRBV7-2 and TRBJ1-5; the D gene is possibly TRBD1 (5 bases). CDR3 length: 17 amino acids. Trimming pared 1 base from V and 0 bases from J, leaving 13 bases between. Germline CDR1 SGHTA, CDR2 FQGNSA. CDR3 sequence: CASSLDLRGYSNQPQHF. CDR3 nucleotide sequence: TGTGCCAGCAGCTTAGATTTGAGGGGCTATAGCAATCAGCCCCAGCATTTT.

This clonotype was seen only a few times. The chain carries TRBV18 and TRBJ1-5, with D unclear. V was clipped by 2 bases and J by 5 bases, with 13 bases between them. Germline CDR1 KGHSH, CDR2 LQKENI. The CDR3 runs to 15 residues. The CDR3 sequence is CASSPSVAADQPQHF. The CDR3 DNA is TGTGCCAGCTCACCATCTGTGGCAGCAGATCAGCCCCAGCATTTT.

In its sample, this clonotype was seen many times. V is TRBV7-2 and J is TRBJ2-5; 8 bases align to TRBD2. The CDR3 loop spans 15 amino acids. The V gene end was trimmed by 3 bases and the J gene end by 4 bases; junction bases not matched to a gene: 7. Germline values: CDR1 SGHTA, CDR2 FQGNSA. CDR3 bases: TGTGCCAGCAGCTTCACCGGGAGGGGGTCAGAGACCCAGTACTTC. Translation: CASSFTGRGSETQYF.

This clonotype was counted only a few times. The gene calls are TRBV27 and TRBJ2-3; TRBD2 aligns across 13 bases. The germline V gene encodes CDR1 MNHEY and CDR2 SMNVEV (reference sequence). This CDR3 comprises 19 residues. V gave up 6 bases and J gave up 5 bases; unmatched junction bases: 17. The CDR3 DNA sequence: TGTGCCAGCAGCCTTCAAATGAGGACTAGCGGGGGAGGGGTAGATACGCAGTATTTT. Translation: CASSLQMRTSGGGVDTQYF.

The chain joins TRBV6-5 to TRBJ2-5, with 9 nucleotides matching TRBD2. The CDR3 is made up of 19 amino acids. J was trimmed by 1 base and V by 4 bases; bases with no gene match: 16. The germline V gene has CDR1 MNHEY and CDR2 SVGAGI. The CDR3 loop is CASSSLFLLAGLTQETQYF. The CDR3, as DNA: TGTGCCAGCAGTTCTCTTTTTTTACTAGCGGGCCTAACCCAAGAGACCCAGTACTTC.